Included here is one T cell receptor (beta chain) sequence, with context. The antigen remains undetermined. This specimen comes from a study of cytomegalovirus exposure and HLA in healthy donors. Study overall: Of the donors genotyped, several hundred in all, 81% fell in the Caucasian-associated ancestry cluster. The study, taken as a whole, reports: Later genetic work tied a missense DCLRE1C variant to beta-chain V and J trimming. Fewer N-insertions than the approximately 700-donor mean were reportedly shown by an Asian-associated ancestry cluster in a later analysis.

Those who donated were healthy bone marrow donors. The ends were cut back, 1 base at V and 7 bases at J, with 8 bases in the middle. Germline CDR1 and CDR2: LNHDA and SQIVND (reference sequence). The CDR3 totals 13 residues. PCR amplification relied on 60 Vbeta primers (plus 13 Jbeta primers). Assay: immunoSEQ multiplex PCR; the TCRdb copy retains only in-frame clones and omits some. The sample comprises fewer than 120,000 clones, 80% of which are singletons, and about 2.9% rests with the top ten. The receptor was isolated from a woman in her sixties or seventies in good health and CMV-seropositive. The source material was PBMCs. This sequence joins TRBV19 and TRBJ1-5; D is ambiguous. The CDR3 sequence: CASSIGWAQPQHF. The CDR3, as DNA: TGTGCCAGTAGTATAGGGTGGGCCCAGCCCCAGCATTTT.